This entry lists 5 T cell receptor beta chains sequenced from one sample in a study of cytomegalovirus exposure and HLA in healthy donors. 60 Vbeta and 13 Jbeta primers were used in PCR. Data came from immunoSEQ multiplex PCR; TCRdb stores just in-frame clones and leaves some out. This table holds about 59,000 clones, approximately 75% found once. Sequencing was performed on PBMCs. These receptors came from a man aged 30 to 39 in good health and CMV-seropositive.

The chain combines TRBV6-5 with TRBJ1-2, with D possibly TRBD1 on 6 matching bases. This CDR3 region has 14 residues. Germline V gives CDR1 MNHEY, CDR2 SVGAGI. Trimming shortened V by 0 bases and J by 6 bases, and 11 bases separated the two germline ends. The CDR3 bases are TGTGCCAGCAGTTACTCGAGGGGGTCCAATGGCTACACCTTC. This translates into CASSYSRGSNGYTF.

DNA for the CDR3: TGTGCCAGCAGCCTGGAGCGACAGGTCCCCTATGGCTACACCTTC. Encoded protein: CASSLERQVPYGYTF. This sequence joins TRBV7-8 and TRBJ1-2; a possible D gene is TRBD1 (6 bases). This CDR3 region has 15 residues. From germline, CDR1 is SGHVS and CDR2 FQNEAQ. V lost 5 bases, J lost 4 bases, and 17 bases lay in between.

The genes are TRBV15 and TRBJ1-3; D may be TRBD1 (5 bases). Trimming stripped 0 bases from V and 2 bases from J, with 23 bases between. The CDR3 is 20 residues long. Germline V CDR1 and CDR2: LNHNV, YYDKDF (reference sequence). The CDR3 region is CATSRERPSRAVTAGNTIYF. The CDR3 DNA reads as TGTGCCACCAGCAGAGAGAGGCCGAGCAGGGCGGTTACAGCTGGAAACACCATATATTTT.

The rearrangement links TRBV11-1 to TRBJ1-5; no clear D. The V end lost 2 bases, the J end lost 3 bases, and 5 bases lay between the germline ends. The CDR3 consists of 13 residues. CDR1 SGHAT and CDR2 FQDESV come from the germline V gene (reference sequence). The CDR3 DNA follows: TGTGCCAGCAGCTTACAGTACAATCAGCCCCAGCATTTT. This gives the protein CASSLQYNQPQHF.

In this sample, this clone turned up a few times. The V call is TRBV19, the J call TRBJ1-5, with D possibly being TRBD1 (5 bases). The CDR3 sequence is 13 residues long. CDR1 and CDR2 (germline): LNHDA, SQIVND (reference sequence). The V end lost 5 bases, the J end lost 6 bases, and 11 bases lay between the germline ends. The CDR3 DNA sequence: TGTGCCAGTAGTCCCAGGGCGGCTCAGCCCCAGCATTTT. This translates into CASSPRAAQPQHF.